This TCR beta chain was captured in a study of blood T cell repertoires in COVID-19. Overall study context: Sample material is recorded as cDNA or gDNA derived from T cells, B-cell-depleted T cells, or PBMCs.

Per the original data handling: Amplification with reference gene primers provided the estimates of nucleated cell counts. Profiling relied on immunoSEQ multiplex PCR, and the TCRdb table lists in-frame clones only, not all of them. D and trimming were read from the DNA, whereas the V and J calls and clone size are those reported in that table. The data hold fewer than 14,000 clones, with less than 85% observed a single time. The CDR3 spans 18 residues. Between the trimmed V and J ends, which lost 2 bases and 4 bases, there was a span of 23 bases. Per germline, CDR1 PRHDT and CDR2 FYEKMQ (reference sequence).

Sequenced input: peripheral blood. This TCR was recovered from a human donor in a cohort sampled during active COVID-19. J is TRBJ1-1 and V is TRBV13, with D unresolved. CDR3 coding DNA: TGTGCCAGCAGCTTACGGTCGAGCGATGGGTCTTGGAGCACTGAAGCTTTCTTT. It yields the protein CASSLRSSDGSWSTEAFF. Using reference TRBV13 and TRBJ1-1 for the parts outside the CDR3, the full variable domain is AAGVIQSPRHLIKEKRETATLKCYPIPRHDTVYWYQQGPGQDPQFLISFYEKMQSDKGSIPDRFSAQQFSDYHSELNMSSLELGDSALYFCASSLRSSDGSWSTEAFFGQGTRLTVV.